Following are 30 T cell receptor beta chains from one sample sequenced in a study of blood T cell repertoires in COVID-19. Clones were read by immunoSEQ multiplex PCR, and TCRdb kept only the in-frame ones, dropping some. The profile shows roughly 66,000 clones, less than 85% of them singletons. Source material: peripheral blood. The receptors derive from a man aged 55 to 70 with acute or convalescent COVID-19.

This sequence joins TRBV20-1 and TRBJ2-3, with D tentatively TRBD1 (6 bases). Deletions cut 3 bases from V and 3 bases from J, with 19 bases between. Germline assignment: CDR1 DFQATT and CDR2 SNEGSKA (reference sequence). This CDR3 is built from 16 residues. In DNA, the CDR3 is TGCAGTGCTAGTCAGGGGCTCCCCGTTGGTACAGATACGCAGTATTTT. This encodes CSASQGLPVGTDTQYF.

This CDR3 is CASSQEGQSYGYTF. The CDR3 coding sequence is TGCGCCAGCAGCCAAGAAGGACAGTCGTATGGCTACACCTTC. The J gene is TRBJ1-2, the V gene TRBV4-1; D perhaps matches TRBD1 (6 bases). V was pared by 0 bases and J by 5 bases, with 10 bases between. Germline V gene lookup returns CDR1 MGHRA and CDR2 YSYEKL. This CDR3 contains 14 residues.

This chain connects TRBV6-1 to TRBJ1-2, with no clear D. The CDR3 spans 16 residues. Germline V gives CDR1 MNHNS, CDR2 SASEGT. Trimming stripped 1 base from V and 7 bases from J, with 19 bases between. The CDR3 spells CASSEVLGLQEGGYTF. The CDR3 DNA follows: TGTGCCAGCAGTGAAGTTCTGGGCCTCCAAGAGGGTGGCTACACCTTC.

The chain has TRBV27 and TRBJ1-2, with 8 bases fitting TRBD1. V lost 2 bases and J lost 1; bases outside the gene matches: 9. Germline-derived CDR1 and CDR2 are MNHEY and SMNVEV (reference sequence). The CDR3 totals 17 residues. CDR3 in DNA: TGTGCCAGCAGTTTAGGGGTCAGGGGGCTAGGTAACTATGGCTACACCTTC. Translating it yields CASSLGVRGLGNYGYTF.

V and J are TRBV5-5 and TRBJ1-4; 7 bases are a match to TRBD1. This CDR3 contains 15 residues. V lost 4 bases and J lost 7; bases outside the gene matches: 10. The germline V gene has CDR1 SGHKS and CDR2 YYEKEE (reference sequence). The CDR3 nucleotides are TGTGCCAGCAGCCGGGCCGGGACAGTGGGTGAAAAACTGTTTTTT. Encoded protein: CASSRAGTVGEKLFF.

The rearrangement links TRBV4-2 to TRBJ1-2, with D possibly TRBD1 on 6 matching bases. This CDR3 has 15 residues. V lost 3 bases and J lost 4, with 15 bases in between. Germline V gene data show CDR1 as LGHNA and CDR2 as YNFKEQ. CDR3 sequence: CASSHPGDKTYGYTF. CDR3 nucleotides: TGTGCCAGCAGCCACCCCGGGGACAAAACCTATGGCTACACCTTC.

V is TRBV5-1 and J is TRBJ1-1; D not certain. This CDR3 region has 12 residues. Per germline, CDR1 SGHRS and CDR2 YFSETQ. Trimming removed 4 bases at V and 0 bases at J, with 4 bases between. The CDR3 DNA reads TGCGCCAGCAGCACTTTGAACACTGAAGCTTTCTTT. Translating gives CASSTLNTEAFF.

V is TRBV12-3 or TRBV12-4 and J is TRBJ1-4; D unresolved. This CDR3 has 13 amino acids. The V gene lost 2 bases and the J gene lost 10 bases, with 11 bases spanning the gap. For the CDR3, the DNA is TGTGCCAGCAGTTTAATGGCGGGGTCAAAACTGTTTTTT. The encoded protein is CASSLMAGSKLFF.

The rearrangement links TRBV7-2 to TRBJ2-1, with 9 bases matching TRBD1. Losses at the gene ends were 2 bases for V and 5 bases for J; bases not matched to a gene: 4. This CDR3 contains 15 residues. Looked up from germline, CDR1 is SGHTA and CDR2 is FQGNSA. CDR3: CASSLRGQGDNEQFF. The CDR3 nucleotides read TGTGCCAGCAGCTTACGGGGACAGGGAGACAATGAGCAGTTCTTC. Combining the CDR3 with reference TRBV7-2 and TRBJ2-1 gives the whole variable domain GAGVSQSPSNKVTEKGKDVELRCDPISGHTALYWYRQSLGQGLEFLIYFQGNSAPDKSGLPSDRFSAERTGGSVSTLTIQRTQQEDSAVYLCASSLRGQGDNEQFFGPGTRLTVL.

The chain is built from TRBV11-2 and TRBJ2-1; TRBD1 matches 9 bases. V trimming: 5 bases; J trimming: 7 bases; junction bases outside the gene matches: 9. In germline, CDR1 is SGHAT, CDR2 FQNNGV. The CDR3 length is 15 residues. This chain's CDR3 is CASSAGTGKGNEQFF. The CDR3 DNA sequence: TGTGCCAGCAGCGCTGGGACAGGGAAAGGGAATGAGCAGTTCTTC.

This clone was picked up a small number of times. This rearrangement joins TRBV4-3 to TRBJ2-5, with 7 bases that match TRBD1. This CDR3 contains 16 residues. CDR1 is LGHNA, CDR2 YSLEER, per germline. V shed 4 bases and J 4 bases; nucleotides not matched to a gene: 12. This CDR3 is CASSPGGPQGVETQYF. The CDR3 nucleotides are TGCGCCAGCAGCCCCGGAGGCCCCCAGGGGGTAGAGACCCAGTACTTC.

V and J are TRBV10-1 and TRBJ2-2; weak D call: TRBD1 (6 bases). V shed 3 bases and J shed 6 bases, with 11 bases lying between them. The CDR3 is made up of 14 amino acids. CDR1 and CDR2 (germline): WNHNN, SYGVQD (reference sequence). The CDR3 spells CASSEIQGSGELFF. In DNA form, the CDR3 reads TGCGCCAGCAGTGAAATACAGGGCTCCGGGGAGCTGTTTTTT.

This chain uses TRBV6-5 with TRBJ1-3; maybe TRBD1 (6 bases). Per germline, CDR1 MNHEY and CDR2 SVGAGI. V was clipped by 6 bases and J by 2 bases, with 14 bases between them. This CDR3 is built from 15 residues. The CDR3, as DNA: TGTGCCAGCAGCATGGACAGTGTCCCTGGAAACACCATATATTTT. Protein product: CASSMDSVPGNTIYF.

The chain links TRBV19 to TRBJ1-2, with 9 bases fitting TRBD1. The CDR3 covers 18 residues. V lost 6 bases and J lost 6; bases outside the gene matches: 20. The germline V gene encodes CDR1 LNHDA and CDR2 SQIVND (reference sequence). CDR3 amino acids: CASSLFVSGQGREDGYTF. The CDR3 coding sequence is TGTGCCAGTAGCCTGTTCGTTTCGGGACAGGGCAGGGAAGATGGCTACACCTTC.

The chain employs TRBV7-6 and TRBJ2-2; D is unclear. The CDR3 spans 15 residues. Germline CDR1 SGHVS, CDR2 FNYEAQ. V was cut by 2 bases and J by 2 bases, with 9 bases left in between. DNA for the CDR3: TGTGCCAGCAGCTTACTAGACGGAAACACCGGGGAGCTGTTTTTT. This translates into CASSLLDGNTGELFF.

This clone appeared a few times. The rearrangement links TRBV10-2 to TRBJ2-1; TRBD1 matches 7 bases. Germline V gene sequence: CDR1 WSHSY, CDR2 SAAADI. The length of the CDR3 is 18 residues. The V and J ends lost 0 bases and 2 bases, in that order; junction bases with no gene match: 10. The CDR3 loop reads CASSESRWAGGPYNEQFF. Written as DNA, the CDR3 is TGCGCCAGCAGTGAGTCGCGATGGGCAGGGGGACCCTACAATGAGCAGTTCTTC.

CDR3 sequence: CAISGDMDSPLHF. The CDR3 nucleotides read TGTGCCATCAGTGGGGACATGGATTCACCCCTCCACTTT. The V call is TRBV10-3, the J call TRBJ1-6, with D possibly being TRBD1 (6 bases). CDR1 is ENHRY and CDR2 is SYGVKD in the germline V gene. CDR3 length: 13 residues. V was shortened by 4 bases and J by 8 bases, with 9 bases between the two germline ends.

V gene TRBV3-1 (or the pseudogene TRBV3-2) combines with J gene TRBJ1-6; 7 bases are a match to TRBD1. The CDR3 has 15 amino acids. Trimming cost V 1 base and J 9 bases; bases outside gene matches: 6. CDR1 is LGHDT and CDR2 is YNNKEL in the germline V gene (reference sequence). DNA of the CDR3: TGTGCCAGCAGCCAAGGCCGACAGGGCGGTTCACCCCTCCACTTT. Its translation is CASSQGRQGGSPLHF.

This chain connects TRBV5-5 to TRBJ2-5, with 9 bases that match TRBD1. CDR1 SGHKS and CDR2 YYEKEE come from the germline V gene (reference sequence). The V segment lost 3 bases and the J segment 1 base; nucleotides outside the gene matches: 4. The CDR3 sequence is 15 residues long. Here the CDR3 DNA reads TGTGCCAGCAGCTCGAGGACAGGGGTCCAAGAGACCCAGTACTTC. Protein product: CASSSRTGVQETQYF.

The chain uses TRBV3-1 (or the pseudogene TRBV3-2) and TRBJ2-3, with 11 bases matching TRBD1. Trimming took 4 bases from V and 6 from J; bases not matched to a gene: 3. There are 14 residues in the CDR3. Germline V gene lookup returns CDR1 LGHDT and CDR2 YNNKEL (reference sequence). DNA of the CDR3: TGTGCCAGCAGCCTCGGGACAGGGGGGGATACGCAGTATTTT. This translates into CASSLGTGGDTQYF.

In this sample, this clone turned up once. The J gene is TRBJ1-2, the V gene TRBV2, with 7 bases identical to TRBD1. CDR3 length: 12 residues. Germline-derived CDR1 and CDR2 are SNHLY and FYNNEI. Trimming cost V 7 bases and J 6 bases; bases outside gene matches: 5. CDR3 DNA: TGTGCCAGCAATGACAGGGTAAATGGCTACACCTTC. It encodes CASNDRVNGYTF.

V usage is TRBV4-2 and J usage is TRBJ1-1, with unresolved D. With 0 bases removed from V and 11 bases from J, the gap between germline ends came to 16 bases. This CDR3 comprises 14 residues. The germline gives CDR1 LGHNA, CDR2 YNFKEQ. The DNA of the CDR3 is TGTGCCAGCAGCCAAGAAGGTGAGGCCTCCGGGGCTTTCTTT. Its translation: CASSQEGEASGAFF.

This chain connects TRBV5-5 to TRBJ1-1; TRBD1 matches at 8 bases. The V segment lost 4 bases and the J segment 1 base; nucleotides outside the gene matches: 3. Germline V gene data show CDR1 as SGHKS and CDR2 as YYEKEE (reference sequence). This CDR3 contains 14 residues. The CDR3 DNA sequence: TGTGCCAGCAGCCCAGGGGGCCGGAACACTGAAGCTTTCTTT. Translation: CASSPGGRNTEAFF.

The CDR3 nucleotides read TGTGCCACCAGCAGCGAGGATGGGGTCTGGGGCTCGAGCACTGAAGCTTTCTTT. Residues: CATSSEDGVWGSSTEAFF. The chain links TRBV15 to TRBJ1-1, with a possible D match to TRBD1 (5 bases). CDR1 LNHNV and CDR2 YYDKDF come from the germline V gene (reference sequence). The V end was cut by 3 bases, the J end by 4 bases, with 24 bases between. This CDR3 is built from 18 residues.

V and J are TRBV11-2 and TRBJ2-5; D ambiguous. There are 14 residues in the CDR3. Per the germline V gene, CDR1 is SGHAT and CDR2 is FQNNGV. V lost 1 base to trimming and J lost 3 bases, with 9 bases between them. The CDR3 reads CASSLADKKETQYF. CDR3 in DNA: TGTGCCAGCAGCTTAGCTGACAAGAAAGAGACCCAGTACTTC.

The genes are TRBV7-9 and TRBJ2-7; the D gene is possibly TRBD1 (6 bases). The CDR3 covers 15 residues. Germline assignment: CDR1 SEHNR and CDR2 FQNEAQ (reference sequence). Trimming cost V 1 base and J 5 bases, with 15 bases left between them. As DNA, the CDR3 is TGTGCCAGCAGCTTAGTAGGCCAGGGGCGCAACGAGCAGTACTTC. It yields the protein CASSLVGQGRNEQYF.

In this sample, this clone turned up a few times. This chain connects TRBV5-1 to TRBJ1-1, with D perhaps matching TRBD1 (6 bases). The ends were cut back, 4 bases at V and 5 bases at J, with 18 bases in the middle. The CDR3 is 15 amino acids. The germline gives CDR1 SGHRS, CDR2 YFSETQ. The CDR3 reads CASSPRGDPRTEAFF. The CDR3 DNA follows: TGCGCCAGCAGCCCCAGGGGCGACCCTAGGACTGAAGCTTTCTTT.

The chain carries TRBV6-5 and TRBJ1-4; D call uncertain. The CDR3 is 13 residues long. Germline values: CDR1 MNHEY, CDR2 SVGAGI. V lost 7 bases and J lost 0, with 6 bases in between. The DNA of the CDR3 is TGTGCCAGCACCGGGGCAACTAATGAAAAACTGTTTTTT. Protein sequence: CASTGATNEKLFF.

The chain joins TRBV7-2 to TRBJ2-2; 9 bases line up with TRBD1. The germline V gene has CDR1 SGHTA and CDR2 FQGNSA. The CDR3 sequence is 15 residues long. V trimming: 4 bases; J trimming: 7 bases; junction bases outside the gene matches: 7. The CDR3 sequence: CASSSVTGGRGELFF. DNA for the CDR3: TGTGCCAGCAGCTCCGTGACAGGGGGACGCGGGGAGCTGTTTTTT.

The chain is built from TRBV27 and TRBJ1-1; no reliable D call. V dropped 5 bases and J dropped 11 bases, with 15 bases sitting between them. The CDR3 sequence is 12 residues long. CDR1 and CDR2 (germline): MNHEY, SMNVEV (reference sequence). In DNA form, the CDR3 reads TGTGCCAGCAGTCCCCAGGCCGGTCACGCTTTCTTT. Its protein product is CASSPQAGHAFF.